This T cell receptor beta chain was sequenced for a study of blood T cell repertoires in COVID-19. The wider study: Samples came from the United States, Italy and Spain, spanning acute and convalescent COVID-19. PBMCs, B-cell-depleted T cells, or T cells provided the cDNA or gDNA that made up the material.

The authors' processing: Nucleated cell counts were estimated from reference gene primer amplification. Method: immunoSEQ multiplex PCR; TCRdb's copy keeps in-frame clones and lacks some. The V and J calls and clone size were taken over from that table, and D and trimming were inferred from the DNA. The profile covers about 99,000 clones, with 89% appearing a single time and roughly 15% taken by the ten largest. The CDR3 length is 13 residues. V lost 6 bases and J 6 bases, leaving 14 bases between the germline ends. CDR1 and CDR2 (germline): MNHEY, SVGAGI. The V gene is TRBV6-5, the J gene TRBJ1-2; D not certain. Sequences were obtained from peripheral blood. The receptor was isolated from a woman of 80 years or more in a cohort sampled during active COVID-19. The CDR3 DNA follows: TGTGCCAGCAGACACAGCCCCGGGGATGGCTACACCTTC. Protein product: CASRHSPGDGYTF.